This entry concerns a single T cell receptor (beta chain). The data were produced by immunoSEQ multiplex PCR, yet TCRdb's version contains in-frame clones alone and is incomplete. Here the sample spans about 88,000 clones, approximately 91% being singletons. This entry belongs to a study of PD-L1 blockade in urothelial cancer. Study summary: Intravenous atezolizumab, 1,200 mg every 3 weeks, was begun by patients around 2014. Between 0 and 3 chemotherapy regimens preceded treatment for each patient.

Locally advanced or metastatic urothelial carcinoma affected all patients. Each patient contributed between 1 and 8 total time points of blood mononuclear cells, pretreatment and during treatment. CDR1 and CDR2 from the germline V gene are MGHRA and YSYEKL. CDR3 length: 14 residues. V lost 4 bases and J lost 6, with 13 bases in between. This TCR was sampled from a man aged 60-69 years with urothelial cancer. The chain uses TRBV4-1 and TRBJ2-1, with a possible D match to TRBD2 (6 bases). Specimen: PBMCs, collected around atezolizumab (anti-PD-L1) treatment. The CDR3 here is CASSPKEEGNEQFF. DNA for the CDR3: TGCGCCAGCAGCCCCAAGGAGGAGGGCAATGAGCAGTTCTTC.